This T cell receptor (beta chain) was found in a study of CD8+ T cells in alopecia areata. Sequencing relied on a cDNA template that was reverse transcribed from extracted RNA. Profiled with immunoSEQ multiplex PCR; TCRdb holds only in-frame clones, not every one. The table shows 180,000 or so clones, with less than 75% occurring only once. This clone has more than one count but fewer than ten. This CDR3 is built from 15 residues. V gave up 4 bases and J gave up 5 bases; unmatched junction bases: 7. The germline V gene has CDR1 SEHNR and CDR2 FQNEAQ (reference sequence). The treatment was: oral pan-JAK inhibitor, 5-10 mg twice daily.

The rearrangement joins TRBV7-9 to TRBJ2-5; 10 positions agree with TRBD1. Material: CD4+ T cells sorted from blood, obtained at approximately week 61, from a patient treated with tofacitinib. The receptor comes from a human donor with alopecia areata. The CDR3 sequence: CASSSGQGREETQYF. The CDR3 nucleotides are TGTGCCAGCAGCTCGGGACAGGGGAGGGAGGAGACCCAGTACTTC.